This TCR beta chain was sequenced in a study of CD8 T cells in Susac syndrome (dated by TCRdb to the late 2010s). Background on the whole study: Whether CD8+ T cell activation and differentiation in Susac syndrome was antigen driven was tested using repertoire sequencing. Findings and caveats that apply to the study as a whole: The number of individuals in the TCR sequencing and HLA analysis was recognized as being relatively small.

Cut back by 0 bases and 8 bases, the V and J ends lie 10 bases apart. The CDR3 runs 13 residues from the cysteine to the phenylalanine. The kept DNA is CDR3 alone, 39 bases in frame from the first base. CDR1 and CDR2 are drawn from the germline V gene: SGHTA, FQGTGA. RNA was extracted using the RNeasy kit, and about 0.5 to 1 ug of the RNA was reverse transcribed with random hexamers. The immunoSEQ multiplex PCR assay, which covers 54 Vbeta and 13 Jbeta segments, was used to amplify TCR beta CDR3 regions. To correct PCR amplification bias, a synthetic template baseline was used for both primer optimization and computational correction. The authors' pipeline ran thus. Reads were assigned to V, D and J genes according to IMGT and analyzed in immunoSEQ Analyzer, with only productive sequences retained. Clonality was calculated as one minus the Shannon entropy normalized by log2 of the number of productive unique sequences. For each patient and control, public and private clones were evaluated among the 100 most prevalent clones. Susac-specific clones were defined as absent from healthy and MS cohorts, over a thousand published viral clones and other ImmuneACCESS disease sequences. TCRdb handled the public reads itself, with Q25 trimming in fastp and clone calling in MiXCR, and kept productive beta chains. Each record represents a unique CDR3 protein, reported with the most common genes and DNA among its rows. The V and J calls, along with clone size, are taken from TCRdb and not from the paper's own processing. The sample has approximately 200,000 distinct CDR3 sequences on record, 85% to 95% of them singletons. Approximately 0.075% of the sample lies in the top ten.

Peripheral blood CD8+ and CD4+ T cells from healthy donors, Susac syndrome patients and multiple sclerosis patients were profiled by high-throughput TCR beta sequencing. Multiple sclerosis controls were treatment-naive patients with stable or active relapsing-remitting disease fulfilling revised McDonald criteria. Bulk CD8+ and CD4+ T cells were purified magnetically by negative isolation, whereas CD8+ TEMRA cells were enriched by FACS. Blood was drawn into EDTA tubes, processed within 24 hours, and PBMCs were isolated by density gradient centrifugation. PBMCs intended for TCR sequencing were cryopreserved in liquid nitrogen and were subsequently thawed in a 37 degrees C water bath. Purity of sorted or isolated CD4+, CD8+ and CD8+ TEMRA cells was at least 90%. In regard to this clonotype: There is no known antigen for this receptor. No base quality values were provided; no much bigger clone lies one nucleotide off.

The sequencing input was CD4+ T cells from PBMCs. The TCR sequence derives from a human donor with multiple sclerosis. Recombination linked TRBV7-3 to TRBJ1-2, and the D gene may be TRBD1, 5 bases matching. Here is the DNA: TGTGCCAGCAGCTTAACTTTCGGGGGAGGCTACACCTTC. This translates into CASSLTFGGGYTF.